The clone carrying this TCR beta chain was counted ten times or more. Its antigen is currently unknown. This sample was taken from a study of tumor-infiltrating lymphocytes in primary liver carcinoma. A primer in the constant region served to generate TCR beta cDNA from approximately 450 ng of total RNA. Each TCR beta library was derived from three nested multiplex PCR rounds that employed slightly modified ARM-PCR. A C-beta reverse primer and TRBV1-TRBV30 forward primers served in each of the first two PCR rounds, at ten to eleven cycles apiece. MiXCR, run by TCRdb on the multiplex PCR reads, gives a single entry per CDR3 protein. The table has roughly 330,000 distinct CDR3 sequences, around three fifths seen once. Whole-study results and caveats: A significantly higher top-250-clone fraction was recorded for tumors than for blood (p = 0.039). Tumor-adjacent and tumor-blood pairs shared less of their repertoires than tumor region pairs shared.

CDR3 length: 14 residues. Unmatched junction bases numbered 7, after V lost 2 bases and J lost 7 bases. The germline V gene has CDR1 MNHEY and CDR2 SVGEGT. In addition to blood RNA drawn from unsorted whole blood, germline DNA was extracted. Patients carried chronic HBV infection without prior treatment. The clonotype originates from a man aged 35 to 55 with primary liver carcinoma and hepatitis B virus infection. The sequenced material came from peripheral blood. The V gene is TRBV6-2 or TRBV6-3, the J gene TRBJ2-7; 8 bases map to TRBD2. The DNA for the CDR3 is TGTGCCAGCAGTTACGGTGGGACTAGTGATGAGCAGTACTTC. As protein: CASSYGGTSDEQYF.